Below, 10 T cell receptor beta chains from the same sample are listed, as sequenced in a study of T cell responses to AZD1222 COVID-19 vaccine. The protocol was immunoSEQ multiplex PCR, while the TCRdb copy is restricted to in-frame clones and leaves out a portion. The table includes 120,000 or so clones, just over 85% detected once. The input for sequencing was peripheral blood, taken on day 0 of AZD1222 vaccination. Source of these receptors: an adult in good health.

This chain uses TRBV6-5 with TRBJ1-1, with D hard to call. This CDR3 contains 14 residues. V was trimmed by 0 bases and J by 1 base, leaving 6 bases between them. The germline CDR1 and CDR2 sequences are MNHEY and SVGAGI. The CDR3 bases are TGTGCCAGCAGTTACTCGATGACGAACACTGAAGCTTTCTTT. Protein product: CASSYSMTNTEAFF.

The chain joins TRBV9 to TRBJ2-3, with D possibly being TRBD2 (5 bases). V gave up 2 bases and J gave up 0 bases, with 7 bases separating them. In germline, CDR1 is SGDLS, CDR2 YYNGEE. This CDR3 comprises 14 residues. The CDR3 loop is CASSVRDSTDTQYF. The CDR3 DNA is TGTGCCAGCAGCGTTCGGGATAGCACAGATACGCAGTATTTT.

This clone came up once. This sequence joins TRBV19 and TRBJ2-1, with 8 bases that match TRBD2. Germline loops: CDR1 LNHDA, CDR2 SQIVND (reference sequence). The CDR3 is made up of 14 amino acids. The trim removed 5 bases at V and 4 bases at J, leaving 4 bases unmatched. This CDR3 is CASSASGPYNEQFF. Here the CDR3 DNA reads TGTGCCAGTAGTGCTAGCGGGCCATACAATGAGCAGTTCTTC.

This clone was detected a few times. The rearrangement links TRBV6-5 to TRBJ1-5; D is perhaps TRBD1 (6 bases). The CDR3 runs to 15 residues. Germline CDR1 and CDR2: MNHEY and SVGAGI. V was shortened by 0 bases and J by 5 bases, with 11 bases between the two germline ends. The CDR3 spells CASSYSGRGHQPQHF. Written as DNA, the CDR3 is TGTGCCAGCAGTTACTCGGGCAGGGGCCATCAGCCCCAGCATTTT.

The V and J genes are TRBV27 and TRBJ1-5, with 7 bases lining up with TRBD1. With V trimmed by 0 bases and J by 5 bases, 4 bases remained unmatched. Germline CDR1 is MNHEY and CDR2 is SMNVEV (reference sequence). This CDR3 spans 15 amino acids. CDR3: CASSLSEGGDQPQHF. The DNA of the CDR3 is TGTGCCAGCAGTTTATCGGAAGGGGGCGATCAGCCCCAGCATTTT.

The chain combines TRBV12-3 or TRBV12-4 with TRBJ2-7, with unresolved D. The CDR3 consists of 13 residues. V was trimmed by 6 bases and J by 7 bases, leaving 16 bases between them. DNA of the CDR3: TGTGCCAGCAGGCGGACCTCCCTGGGGGAGCAGTACTTC. This codes for CASRRTSLGEQYF.

This clone is a singleton in its sample. The chain carries TRBV18 and TRBJ1-5; D possibly corresponds to TRBD1 (5 bases). Germline CDR1 is KGHSH and CDR2 is LQKENI. V gave up 2 bases and J gave up 6 bases, with 11 bases separating them. The CDR3 runs to 14 residues. Here the CDR3 reads CASSPVEGTQPQHF. The CDR3 DNA is TGTGCCAGCTCACCAGTTGAAGGGACTCAGCCCCAGCATTTT.

This clone has a single count. Other DNA sequences from this sample encode an identical CDR3 as well. CDR3 in DNA: TGTGCCAGCAGTTACTTCCCTCAGGGTAATCAGCCCCAGCATTTT. Translated: CASSYFPQGNQPQHF. The V and J genes are TRBV6-2 or TRBV6-3 and TRBJ1-5, with D perhaps matching TRBD1 (5 bases). V was pared by 1 base and J by 4 bases, with 11 bases between. Per germline, CDR1 MNHEY and CDR2 SVGEGT. The CDR3 is 15 residues long.

The chain uses TRBV10-3 and TRBJ2-1; TRBD2 matches 11 bases. In germline, CDR1 is ENHRY, CDR2 SYGVKD. CDR3 length: 16 residues. The trim removed 4 bases at V and 4 bases at J, leaving 6 bases unmatched. The CDR3: CAISAVAGGRYNEQFF. CDR3 in DNA: TGTGCCATCAGTGCGGTAGCGGGAGGGAGATACAATGAGCAGTTCTTC.

This clone was seen once. V gene TRBV12-3 or TRBV12-4 combines with J gene TRBJ1-1; the D gene is possibly TRBD1 (5 bases). Trimming cost V 6 bases and J 11 bases, with 16 bases left between them. The CDR3 has 12 residues. The CDR3 loop is CASSRDGPGAFF. CDR3 in DNA: TGTGCCAGCAGCCGGGACGGACCCGGGGCTTTCTTT.